A single sample gave rise to the 16 T cell receptor beta chains below, sequenced in a study of OX40 agonist ivuxolimab in advanced cancers. Libraries were prepared by immunoSEQ multiplex PCR; TCRdb keeps only in-frame clonotypes and omits some of them. This table holds around 60,000 clones, more than 85% found once. Sequencing used CD4+ or CD8+ T cells sorted from blood, obtained in a trial of the OX40 agonist ivuxolimab. The receptor source for this set is an adult with an advanced solid tumor such as melanoma, head and neck, liver or kidney cancer.

This sequence joins TRBV5-4 and TRBJ2-4; D might be TRBD1 or TRBD2, each matching 6 bases. The CDR3 is made up of 16 amino acids. Trimming removed 0 bases at V and 5 bases at J, with 15 bases between. Germline loops: CDR1 SGHNT, CDR2 YYREEE (reference sequence). The CDR3 nucleotides are TGTGCCAGCAGCTTGGTCCGAGGGGGGCCCCAAAACATTCAGTACTTC. Translating gives CASSLVRGGPQNIQYF.

This clone was seen once. The V call is TRBV14, the J call TRBJ1-1; tentative D call: TRBD1 (6 bases). Trimming removed 1 base at V and 0 bases at J, with 12 bases between. This CDR3 has 16 residues. The germline V gene encodes CDR1 SGHDN and CDR2 FVKESK. This chain's CDR3 is CASSQGPWTVNTEAFF. In DNA, the CDR3 is TGTGCCAGCAGCCAAGGGCCGTGGACAGTGAACACTGAAGCTTTCTTT.

The chain joins TRBV18 to TRBJ2-1; TRBD2 aligns across 8 bases. Looked up from germline, CDR1 is KGHSH and CDR2 is LQKENI. V was clipped by 3 bases and J by 5 bases; unmatched bases: 6. The CDR3 spans 15 residues. The CDR3 sequence: CASSPTGGGNNEQFF. For the CDR3, the DNA is TGTGCCAGCTCACCTACGGGGGGGGGAAACAATGAGCAGTTCTTC.

The chain carries TRBV5-4 and TRBJ2-5; TRBD2 aligns across 11 bases. CDR3 size: 16 residues. Germline V gene lookup returns CDR1 SGHNT and CDR2 YYREEE (reference sequence). V lost 4 bases and J lost 5; bases outside the gene matches: 10. The CDR3 loop reads CASSGSSGRSQETQYF. The CDR3 region has the DNA TGTGCCAGCAGCGGCTCTAGCGGGAGGTCTCAGGAGACCCAGTACTTC.

The chain uses TRBV19 and TRBJ1-2; D is ambiguous. CDR3 length: 13 amino acids. Germline loops: CDR1 LNHDA, CDR2 SQIVND (reference sequence). The V and J ends lost 4 bases and 5 bases respectively, with 11 bases between them. In DNA, the CDR3 is TGTGCCAGTAGTACACAGAGAGGGTATGGCTACACCTTC. It is translated as CASSTQRGYGYTF.

This chain joins TRBV18 and TRBJ2-1; 7 nucleotides align to TRBD1. V trimming: 3 bases; J trimming: 7 bases; junction bases outside the gene matches: 12. Germline CDR1 KGHSH, CDR2 LQKENI. The CDR3 is 16 amino acids. CDR3 loop: CASSPWQGVSFNEQFF. The CDR3 DNA reads as TGTGCCAGCTCACCGTGGCAGGGGGTTAGCTTTAATGAGCAGTTCTTC.

The genes are TRBV6-5 and TRBJ1-4, with TRBD1 matching 9 bases. Per germline, CDR1 MNHEY and CDR2 SVGAGI. V dropped 6 bases and J dropped 5; count of bases not matched to a gene: 7. The CDR3 has 15 amino acids. The CDR3 DNA reads TGTGCCAGCAGGAAACAGGGGGCTGTGAATGAAAAACTGTTTTTT. This sequence encodes CASRKQGAVNEKLFF.

The chain is built from TRBV5-8 and TRBJ2-1, with 11 bases identical to TRBD2. Unmatched junction bases numbered 16, after V lost 6 bases and J lost 5 bases. CDR3 size: 18 residues. CDR1 SGHTS and CDR2 YDEGEE come from the germline V gene. The chain's CDR3 is CASIPGLAERDLHNEQFF. The CDR3 coding sequence is TGTGCCAGCATCCCGGGACTAGCGGAGAGGGACCTACACAATGAGCAGTTCTTC.

This clone was found once. This chain links TRBV7-9 with TRBJ1-5; no firm D call. This CDR3 comprises 14 residues. V gave up 5 bases and J gave up 3 bases, with 11 bases separating them. Germline V gene lookup returns CDR1 SEHNR and CDR2 FQNEAQ (reference sequence). CDR3 sequence: CASSADGNNQPQHF. The CDR3 coding sequence is TGTGCCAGCAGCGCGGACGGCAACAATCAGCCCCAGCATTTT. Looking up the rest from reference TRBV7-9 and TRBJ1-5 gives the full variable domain: DTGVSQNPRHKITKRGQNVTFRCDPISEHNRLYWYRQTLGQGPEFLTYFQNEAQLEKSRLLSDRFSAERPKGSFSTLEIQRTEQGDSAMYLCASSADGNNQPQHFGDGTRLSIL.

The V call is TRBV10-1, the J call TRBJ2-1; 13 bases are a match to TRBD2. Germline CDR1 and CDR2: WNHNN and SYGVQD (reference sequence). The trim removed 8 bases at V and 10 bases at J, leaving 11 bases unmatched. The CDR3 is 15 amino acids. The CDR3 DNA sequence: TGCGCCAGCGGGACCGGGACTAGCGGGACATTAGAGCAGTTCTTC. Translation gives CASGTGTSGTLEQFF.

This clone was seen a single time. The chain employs TRBV9 and TRBJ1-3, with D possibly matching TRBD1 (6 bases). The CDR3 totals 17 residues. Trimming left V 4 bases short and J 0 bases short, with 17 bases between. Germline values: CDR1 SGDLS, CDR2 YYNGEE. The CDR3 DNA is TGTGCCAGCAGCTACCGGACAGCGTTCAACTCTGGAAACACCATATATTTT. It codes for CASSYRTAFNSGNTIYF.

The J gene is TRBJ2-3, the V gene TRBV6-1, with 7 nucleotides matching TRBD2. V shed 6 bases and J 4 bases; nucleotides not matched to a gene: 10. From germline, CDR1 is MNHNS and CDR2 SASEGT. CDR3 length: 15 amino acids. The CDR3 loop reads CASRRERDFADTQYF. Written as DNA, the CDR3 is TGTGCCAGCAGGCGAGAGCGGGATTTCGCAGATACGCAGTATTTT.

V usage is TRBV7-9 and J usage is TRBJ1-1; D remains unclear. The CDR3 runs 14 residues. The germline V gene encodes CDR1 SEHNR and CDR2 FQNEAQ (reference sequence). V was shortened by 1 base and J by 3 bases, with 9 bases between the two germline ends. CDR3 sequence (DNA): TGTGCCAGCAGCTTAGAGAAGGGTTACACTGAAGCTTTCTTT. Translated, it gives CASSLEKGYTEAFF.

The chain uses TRBV7-2 and TRBJ2-5, with TRBD1 matching over 7 bases. V dropped 0 bases and J dropped 6; count of bases not matched to a gene: 10. In germline, CDR1 is SGHTA, CDR2 FQGNSA. The CDR3 sequence is 16 residues long. CDR3 in amino acids: CASSLAGPGGGQTQYF. DNA for the CDR3: TGTGCCAGCAGCTTAGCGGGTCCAGGGGGTGGGCAGACCCAGTACTTC.

This CDR3 reads CASSFRSGRANEQFF. In nucleotides, the CDR3 is TGTGCCAGCAGTTTTAGGAGCGGGAGGGCAAATGAGCAGTTCTTC. This chain connects TRBV27 to TRBJ2-1; TRBD2 aligns across 10 bases. Germline V gives CDR1 MNHEY, CDR2 SMNVEV (reference sequence). With V trimmed by 3 bases and J by 7 bases, 6 bases remained unmatched. This CDR3 is 15 amino acids long.

This clone has a single count. The J gene is TRBJ1-4, the V gene TRBV18; D may be TRBD1 (6 bases). The CDR3 consists of 15 residues. Germline lookup yields CDR1 KGHSH and CDR2 LQKENI. The ends were cut back, 6 bases at V and 8 bases at J, with 19 bases in the middle. CDR3 region: CASSTGAQPSEKLFF. The CDR3 nucleotides are TGTGCCAGCTCGACGGGGGCACAGCCCTCAGAAAAACTGTTTTTT.